This TCR beta chain was captured by sequencing in a study of blood T cell repertoires in COVID-19. At the level of the study: Samples of COVID-19 (acute and convalescent) were obtained from the United States, Italy and Spain. From T cells, B-cell-depleted T cells, or PBMCs came the material, which was cDNA or gDNA.

Original analysis: Reference gene primer amplification gave nucleated cell count estimates. Sequenced by immunoSEQ multiplex PCR; TCRdb stores in-frame clones only, minus some. That table supplies the V and J calls and clone size; D and trimming were determined from the DNA. This table has about 73,000 clones, roughly 89% appearing once. The germline gives CDR1 LNHDA, CDR2 SQIVND (reference sequence). The CDR3 is 14 residues long. Trimming removed 4 bases at V and 0 bases at J, with 7 bases between. This clone is termed hyperexpanded. The sequenced sample was peripheral blood. The V gene is TRBV19, the J gene TRBJ1-3; D is uncertain. This TCR derives from a man aged 80 or over with acute or convalescent COVID-19. The CDR3 reads CASSNSYSGNTIYF. CDR3 DNA: TGTGCCAGTAGTAATTCCTACTCTGGAAACACCATATATTTT.